This TCR beta chain stems from a study of T-cell reconstitution after alpha-beta-depleted transplantation in children. CDR1 is SGHVS, CDR2 FQNEAQ, per germline. The CDR3 extends over 15 amino acids. The trim removed 5 bases at V and 10 bases at J, leaving 11 bases unmatched. The TCRbeta library was prepared with unique molecular identifiers. TCRdb re-called the PCR reads with MiXCR, one entry per CDR3 protein. The data show about 300,000 distinct CDR3 sequences, around a tenth seen once. This clonotype was recorded at least ten times. The V gene is TRBV7-8, the J gene TRBJ1-6; 7 bases are a match to TRBD1. This specimen was PBMCs, taken before TCRalphabeta/CD19-depleted stem cell transplant. The sequence was collected from a boy younger than two with acute myeloid leukemia, due to receive a stem cell transplant. CDR3 nucleotides: TGTGCCAGCAGCCCAAACAGGGGAGGAGAATCACCCCTCCACTTT. Translation gives CASSPNRGGESPLHF.